The 25 T cell receptor beta chains in this list originate from one sample, sequenced in a study of cytotoxic CD8 clonotypes in ibrutinib-treated CLL. Generated by immunoSEQ multiplex PCR, the TCRdb table keeps only in-frame clones and is missing some. The sample shows approximately 97,000 clones, 75% to 80% of them seen only once. Sequenced material: PBMCs, taken after 24 months of ibrutinib treatment. The receptors here all came from a human donor with chronic lymphocytic leukemia.

This chain uses TRBV6-1 with TRBJ1-5; maybe TRBD1 (5 bases). This CDR3 contains 16 residues. The germline CDR1 and CDR2 sequences are MNHNS and SASEGT. Trimming took off 2 bases at V and 3 bases at J, with 14 bases between the two ends. The CDR3, as DNA: TGTGCCAGCAGTGAATTTGTCGGGGGACCCAATCAGCCCCAGCATTTT. Residues: CASSEFVGGPNQPQHF.

This chain connects TRBV5-6 to TRBJ2-2; 8 nucleotides agree with TRBD1. V trimming: 1 base; J trimming: 0 bases; junction bases outside the gene matches: 5. This CDR3 is 17 amino acids long. The germline V gene encodes CDR1 SGHDT and CDR2 YYEEEE. DNA for the CDR3: TGTGCCAGCAGCTTGCCCGGACAGGGCGCGAACACCGGGGAGCTGTTTTTT. Its translation is CASSLPGQGANTGELFF.

The chain recombines TRBV2 with TRBJ2-2; D is uncertain. The CDR3 runs 11 residues. Germline lookup yields CDR1 SNHLY and CDR2 FYNNEI. Trimming removed 7 bases at V and 2 bases at J, with 2 bases between. CDR3 nucleotide sequence: TGTGCCAGCACTAACACCGGGGAGCTGTTTTTT. Its translation: CASTNTGELFF.

This clone was recorded only once. The rearrangement uses TRBV4-2 and TRBJ1-2, with 9 positions matching TRBD1. Per germline, CDR1 LGHNA and CDR2 YNFKEQ. This CDR3 has 15 amino acids. Trimming took 0 bases from V and 6 from J; bases not matched to a gene: 5. The CDR3 loop reads CASSQETGTGNGYTF. The DNA of the CDR3 is TGTGCCAGCAGCCAAGAGACCGGGACAGGGAATGGCTACACCTTC.

The chain recombines TRBV7-3 with TRBJ2-2, with 9 positions matching TRBD2. Trimming took 5 bases from V and 4 from J; bases not matched to a gene: 8. Germline V gene sequence: CDR1 SGHTA, CDR2 FQGTGA. This CDR3 region has 16 residues. Here the CDR3 reads CASSPGTSIGTGELFF. DNA for the CDR3: TGTGCCAGCAGCCCTGGGACTAGCATTGGCACCGGGGAGCTGTTTTTT.

The chain employs TRBV2 and TRBJ1-5; D not resolved. With 4 bases removed from V and 0 bases from J, the gap between germline ends came to 10 bases. Germline V gene sequence: CDR1 SNHLY, CDR2 FYNNEI. This CDR3 spans 15 amino acids. This chain's CDR3 is CASSASRSSNQPQHF. The CDR3 bases are TGTGCCAGCAGTGCCAGCAGGTCTAGCAATCAGCCCCAGCATTTT.

V and J are TRBV2 and TRBJ2-2; 15 bases align to TRBD2. Germline V gives CDR1 SNHLY, CDR2 FYNNEI. CDR3 length: 17 amino acids. V was clipped by 4 bases and J by 2 bases; unmatched bases: 2. The CDR3 coding sequence is TGTGCCAGCAGTGGGACTAGCGGGAGGGCCAACACCGGGGAGCTGTTTTTT. Translated, it gives CASSGTSGRANTGELFF.

The chain couples TRBV25-1 to TRBJ2-7, with 8 bases fitting TRBD2. This CDR3 contains 14 residues. V shed 4 bases, J shed 2 bases, and the junction held 4 bases outside the gene matches. Germline V gives CDR1 MGHDK, CDR2 SYGVNS. CDR3 sequence reads: CASSVRGGTYEQYF. In DNA, the CDR3 is TGTGCCAGCAGTGTTCGGGGGGGAACCTACGAGCAGTACTTC.

The chain recombines TRBV5-5 with TRBJ1-2, with 9 bases matching TRBD1. Germline loops: CDR1 SGHKS, CDR2 YYEKEE (reference sequence). The CDR3 totals 15 residues. The junction had 6 bases not matched to a gene; V was cut back by 2 bases and J by 4 bases. The CDR3 loop is CASSFVTGGGYGYTF. In nucleotides, the CDR3 is TGTGCCAGCAGCTTCGTAACAGGGGGCGGCTATGGCTACACCTTC.

The chain combines TRBV21-1 with TRBJ2-3; the table's D call, TRBD1, was not checked against the DNA. TRBV21-1 is given as a pseudogene. The CDR3 sequence is 14 residues long. CDR3 DNA sequence: TGTGCCAGCAGAACAGGGCTGTGGACAGATACGCAGTATTTT. Translated, it gives CASRTGLWTDTQYF.

This rearrangement joins TRBV4-1 to TRBJ2-1, with 10 bases lining up with TRBD1. The CDR3 consists of 18 residues. Losses at the gene ends were 2 bases for V and 5 bases for J; bases not matched to a gene: 12. CDR1 and CDR2 (germline): MGHRA, YSYEKL. The CDR3 is CASSQYPKGDRGNNEQFF. The CDR3, as DNA: TGCGCCAGCAGCCAATACCCCAAGGGGGACAGGGGTAACAATGAGCAGTTCTTC.

The chain employs TRBV5-1 and TRBJ1-2, with TRBD1 identical over 8 bases. The CDR3 has 15 residues. The V segment lost 0 bases and the J segment 2 bases; nucleotides outside the gene matches: 3. The germline gives CDR1 SGHRS, CDR2 YFSETQ. The CDR3, as DNA: TGCGCCAGCAGCTTGGCAGGGGGCGGAAACTATGGCTACACCTTC. This translates into CASSLAGGGNYGYTF.

The J gene is TRBJ2-5, the V gene TRBV19; 7 positions match TRBD1. Per germline, CDR1 LNHDA and CDR2 SQIVND (reference sequence). V trimming: 2 bases; J trimming: 2 bases; junction bases outside the gene matches: 5. The CDR3 runs 15 residues. CDR3 region: CASSILGQSQETQYF. CDR3 DNA: TGTGCCAGTAGTATATTGGGACAGTCTCAAGAGACCCAGTACTTC.

The V gene is TRBV4-2, the J gene TRBJ1-6; the D is unclear. Trimming took off 4 bases at V and 9 bases at J, with 13 bases between the two ends. This CDR3 is built from 14 residues. Germline V lookup: CDR1 LGHNA, CDR2 YNFKEQ. The chain's CDR3 is CASSPSFAGSPLHF. Written as DNA, the CDR3 is TGTGCCAGCAGCCCCTCGTTTGCCGGTTCACCCCTCCACTTT.

This clone occurred once. The chain carries TRBV18 and TRBJ2-7; possible D gene TRBD1, 6 bases. Germline assignment: CDR1 KGHSH and CDR2 LQKENI. V gave up 4 bases and J gave up 3 bases, with 10 bases separating them. The CDR3 runs to 13 residues. CDR3 sequence reads: CASSLTQGYEQYF. The CDR3 DNA follows: TGTGCCAGCTCACTCACACAGGGCTACGAGCAGTACTTC.

This sequence joins TRBV5-1 and TRBJ1-4; possibly TRBD1 for D (6 bases). V shed 0 bases and J shed 3 bases, with 12 bases lying between them. This CDR3 is 16 amino acids long. In germline, CDR1 is SGHRS, CDR2 YFSETQ. The CDR3 reads CASSLAPQGANEKLFF. CDR3 sequence (DNA): TGCGCCAGCAGCTTGGCCCCACAGGGAGCTAATGAAAAACTGTTTTTT.

As DNA, the CDR3 is TGTGCCAGCAGCAACCGGGTAGCGGGAGAATCTGGGGCCAACGTCCTGACTTTC. Encoded protein: CASSNRVAGESGANVLTF. The V gene is TRBV21-1, the J gene TRBJ2-6; the table's D call, TRBD2, was not checked against the DNA. TRBV21-1 is a pseudogene locus. The CDR3 sequence is 18 residues long.

The count of this clone is one. V gene TRBV9 combines with J gene TRBJ2-7; unclear D gene. Germline V gene sequence: CDR1 SGDLS, CDR2 YYNGEE. V lost 3 bases to trimming and J lost 0 bases, with 10 bases between them. The length of the CDR3 is 14 residues. CDR3: CASSDGPYSYEQYF. CDR3 DNA: TGTGCCAGCAGCGACGGGCCCTACTCCTACGAGCAGTACTTC.

This chain joins TRBV18 and TRBJ1-4; no clear D. This CDR3 has 14 amino acids. The V and J ends lost 4 bases and 7 bases respectively, with 13 bases between them. Germline V CDR1 and CDR2: KGHSH, LQKENI. CDR3 in DNA: TGTGCCAGCTCACAATCCCACGGCCGTGAAAAACTGTTTTTT. This sequence encodes CASSQSHGREKLFF.

In this sample, this clone turned up a few times. This chain links TRBV18 with TRBJ1-5; 7 bases align to TRBD1. CDR3 length equals 16 residues. Germline assignment: CDR1 KGHSH and CDR2 LQKENI. Germline trimming cut 3 bases from V and 2 bases from J; bases unmatched to any gene: 7. The CDR3 DNA reads TGTGCCAGCTCACCTTCGGACAGGCCAGGCAATCAGCCCCAGCATTTT. Its translation: CASSPSDRPGNQPQHF.

The V and J genes are TRBV4-1 and TRBJ1-2, with 7 positions matching TRBD1. Trimming cost V 2 bases and J 2 bases; bases outside gene matches: 5. Germline V lookup: CDR1 MGHRA, CDR2 YSYEKL. The CDR3 has 15 residues. The CDR3 spells CASSQRTGSNYGYTF. The CDR3 DNA follows: TGCGCCAGCAGCCAAAGGACAGGATCGAACTATGGCTACACCTTC.

The CDR3 DNA sequence: TGTGCCAGCAGCTTAGACAGACCTCGGGGAGAGGGCTACACCTTC. As protein: CASSLDRPRGEGYTF. The rearrangement joins TRBV11-2 to TRBJ1-2; D gene uncertain. Germline values: CDR1 SGHAT, CDR2 FQNNGV. The CDR3 covers 15 residues. V was shortened by 0 bases and J by 8 bases, with 16 bases between the two germline ends.

The rearrangement joins TRBV7-9 to TRBJ2-3; perhaps TRBD2 as D (6 bases). Germline V lookup: CDR1 SEHNR, CDR2 FQNEAQ (reference sequence). The CDR3 covers 14 residues. The V gene lost 5 bases and the J gene lost 4 bases, with 13 bases spanning the gap. In DNA, the CDR3 is TGTGCCAGCAGCCCTATCTCGGGGGCAGATACGCAGTATTTT. The encoded protein is CASSPISGADTQYF.

The V call is TRBV4-2, the J call TRBJ2-1; 7 bases are shared with TRBD2. This CDR3 region has 15 residues. Germline-derived CDR1 and CDR2 are LGHNA and YNFKEQ. The trim removed 7 bases at V and 2 bases at J, leaving 8 bases unmatched. CDR3 residues: CASTRSGTTYNEQFF. CDR3 coding DNA: TGTGCCAGCACCCGATCCGGGACTACCTACAATGAGCAGTTCTTC.

The chain carries TRBV7-9 and TRBJ2-7, with D possibly being TRBD2 (5 bases). V was pared by 1 base and J by 6 bases, with 13 bases between. The CDR3 is made up of 14 amino acids. CDR1 is SEHNR and CDR2 is FQNEAQ in the germline V gene (reference sequence). Here the CDR3 reads CASSLGWGAAEQYF. The CDR3, as DNA: TGTGCCAGCAGCTTAGGTTGGGGAGCCGCCGAGCAGTACTTC.